The 4 T cell receptor beta chains in this list originate from one sample, sequenced in a study of shared clonotypes between healthy human individuals. Repertoires were generated with immunoSEQ multiplex PCR, while TCRdb's copy carries only in-frame clones and drops some. The profile covers 2,500,000 or so clones, with more than 80% appearing a single time and 0.14% taken by the ten largest. Material: naive CD4+ T cells sorted from blood. As to subset: CD45RA+ positively selected. All receptors come from a man in his late teens or twenties in good health.

V gene TRBV9 combines with J gene TRBJ2-2; D is unclear. The V end was cut by 3 bases, the J end by 5 bases, with 5 bases between. CDR1 and CDR2 from the germline V gene are SGDLS and YYNGEE. The CDR3 loop spans 12 amino acids. CDR3 DNA sequence: TGTGCCAGCAGCGCCCAGACCGGGGAGCTGTTTTTT. This encodes CASSAQTGELFF.

This chain links TRBV18 with TRBJ1-6; 7 bases are shared with TRBD1. Germline V gives CDR1 KGHSH, CDR2 LQKENI. The V and J ends lost 5 bases and 10 bases, in that order; junction bases with no gene match: 14. The CDR3 runs 16 residues. CDR3 DNA sequence: TGTGCCAGCTCAATACGGACGGGACAGCAGCAATCACCCCTCCACTTT. This gives the protein CASSIRTGQQQSPLHF.

The V call is TRBV2, the J call TRBJ1-1; D is perhaps TRBD1 (6 bases). The V and J ends lost 2 bases and 4 bases respectively, with 11 bases between them. Looked up from germline, CDR1 is SNHLY and CDR2 is FYNNEI. The CDR3 covers 14 residues. The CDR3 sequence is CASSEKTGSTEAFF. Written as DNA, the CDR3 is TGTGCCAGCAGTGAAAAAACAGGGAGCACTGAAGCTTTCTTT.

J is TRBJ2-7 and V is TRBV2; the match to TRBD1 covers 9 bases. The CDR3 runs to 14 residues. J lost 0 bases, V lost 7 bases, and 4 bases had no gene match. Germline CDR1 and CDR2: SNHLY and FYNNEI. This CDR3 is CASNRQGDSYEQYF. In DNA, the CDR3 is TGTGCCAGCAATAGACAGGGGGACTCCTACGAGCAGTACTTC.